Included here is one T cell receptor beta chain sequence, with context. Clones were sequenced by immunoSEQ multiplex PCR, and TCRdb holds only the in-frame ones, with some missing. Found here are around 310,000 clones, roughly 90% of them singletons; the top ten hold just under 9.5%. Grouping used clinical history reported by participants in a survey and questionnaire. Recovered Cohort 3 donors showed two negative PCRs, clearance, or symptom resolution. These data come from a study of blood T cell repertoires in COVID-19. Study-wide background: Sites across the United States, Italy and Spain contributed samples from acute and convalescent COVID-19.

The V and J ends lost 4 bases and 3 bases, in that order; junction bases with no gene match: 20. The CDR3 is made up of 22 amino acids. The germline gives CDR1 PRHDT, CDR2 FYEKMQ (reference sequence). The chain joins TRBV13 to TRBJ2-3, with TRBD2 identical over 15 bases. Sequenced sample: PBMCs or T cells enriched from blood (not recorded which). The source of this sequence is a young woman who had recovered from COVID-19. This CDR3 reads CASSSLLHLGLAGGSLTDTQYF. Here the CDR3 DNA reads TGTGCCAGCAGCTCCCTTCTACACCTGGGACTAGCGGGAGGATCCCTAACAGATACGCAGTATTTT.